This TCR beta chain comes out of a study of T-cell memory formation after mild COVID-19. V gave up 5 bases and J gave up 0 bases, with 16 bases separating them. Germline V gene data show CDR1 as SGHVS and CDR2 as FQNEAQ. The length of the CDR3 is 17 residues. 5'RACE primed from the constant segment yielded TCR alpha and TCR beta cDNA libraries bearing sample barcodes and UMIs. TCRdb re-analysed the 5' RACE reads in MiXCR, keeping a single row per CDR3 protein. The table has under 200,000 distinct CDR3 sequences, approximately 13% seen once. Notes on this clonotype: Its target is unknown.

Study-level findings and limits: Whereas later expanders leaned CD4+, clones contracting day 15 to 85 showed a balanced CD4/CD8 makeup. Pre-infection memory showed some responding clones, and this suggested that cross-reactive memory joined. Second-wave clones that peaked on day 37 lacked confirmed SARS-CoV-2 specificity.

The sample comprised PBMCs or a T cell subset sorted from them (not recorded which). V usage is TRBV7-8 and J usage is TRBJ1-4; TRBD1 is a possible D gene (5 bases). This sequence originates from a man between 18 and 29 years old who had mild COVID-19 (a few samples of this study predate the infection). Cell type and time point are not known. CDR3 residues: CASSPPAGIPTNEKLFF. The CDR3 DNA follows: TGTGCCAGCAGCCCGCCGGCAGGGATCCCAACTAATGAAAAACTGTTTTTT.